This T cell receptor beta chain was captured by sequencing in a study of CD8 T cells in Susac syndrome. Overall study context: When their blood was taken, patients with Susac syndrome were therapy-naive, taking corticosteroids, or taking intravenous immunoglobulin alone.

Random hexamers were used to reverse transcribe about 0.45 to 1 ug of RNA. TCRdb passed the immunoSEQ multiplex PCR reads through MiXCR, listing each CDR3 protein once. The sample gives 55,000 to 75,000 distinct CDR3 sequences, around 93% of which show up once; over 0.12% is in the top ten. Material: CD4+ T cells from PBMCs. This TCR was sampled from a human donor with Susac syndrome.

The CDR3 region is CSARPGAPQHF. For the CDR3, the DNA is TGCAGTGCTCGCCCGGGGGCGCCCCAGCATTTT. This chain connects TRBV20-1 to TRBJ1-5, with D tentatively TRBD1 (6 bases). In germline, CDR1 is DFQATT, CDR2 SNEGSKA (reference sequence). The V and J ends lost 5 bases and 9 bases respectively, with 11 bases between them. CDR3 length: 11 residues.